This T cell receptor beta chain appears in the sequencing data of a study of control samples from healthy donors and cancer patients. Produced via immunoSEQ multiplex PCR; TCRdb's table is partial and in-frame only. The table records some 140,000 clones, less than 90% of them present only once. V dropped 7 bases and J dropped 5; count of bases not matched to a gene: 7. Per germline, CDR1 LNHDA and CDR2 SQIVND (reference sequence). The CDR3 covers 13 residues. Sequenced: blood. The chain combines TRBV19 with TRBJ1-2, with 7 bases identical to TRBD1. The receptor's source is a woman in her 30s in good health. The CDR3 loop reads CASTLDRDYGYTF. Here the CDR3 DNA reads TGTGCCAGTACTCTCGACAGGGATTATGGCTACACCTTC. The entire variable domain, with the rest obtained from reference TRBV19 and TRBJ1-2, is as follows: DGGITQSPKYLFRKEGQNVTLSCEQNLNHDAMYWYRQDPGQGLRLIYYSQIVNDFQKGDIAEGYSVSREKKESFPLTVTSAQKNPTAFYLCASTLDRDYGYTFGSGTRLTVV.